The clone carrying this T cell receptor (beta chain) came up many times. The CDR3 length is 16 residues. The germline V gene encodes CDR1 KGHDR and CDR2 SFDVKD. Trimming cost V 5 bases and J 3 bases, with 18 bases left between them. This sample was taken from a study of blood T cells in healthy people across ages. Sample-barcoded 5' priming and a J-beta primer mix drove a second PCR of roughly 7 to 11 cycles. MiXCR was run by TCRdb on the 5' RACE reads, yielding one entry per CDR3 protein. The sample records 800,000 to 950,000 distinct CDR3 sequences, 29% being singletons. These data also featured in a second study, about T cells of mothers and their children.

Sequencing used blood. This TCR was recovered from a woman aged 40-49 years in good health. The chain employs TRBV24-1 and TRBJ1-2; perhaps TRBD1 as D (6 bases). In nucleotides, the CDR3 is TGTGCCACCAGTGGACCGAACAGGGAGGCAGACTATGGCTACACCTTC. This codes for CATSGPNREADYGYTF.